This T cell receptor (beta chain) was recorded in a study of CD8+ T cells in alopecia areata. Study-level points and caveats: Scalp data also include sequences from resident alphabeta T cells of normal skin. Possibly as an HLA-related effect, TCR sharing across patients appeared less clear than in mice.

From germline, CDR1 is SNHLY and CDR2 FYNNEI. Trimming left V 5 bases short and J 1 base short, with 12 bases between. The CDR3 is 14 residues long. Treatment of the sample: oral pan-JAK inhibitor, 5-10 mg twice daily. Peripheral blood, together with lesional scalp punch biopsies, was collected from alopecia areata patients. Of note for this clone: What it recognizes is unknown.

TCR sequencing used cDNA made by reverse transcription of extracted RNA. The table came from immunoSEQ multiplex PCR; TCRdb's copy has only in-frame clones and leaves some out. The sample has under 350,000 clones, roughly 60% seen once. This sequence was found in a human donor with alopecia areata. V gene TRBV2 combines with J gene TRBJ2-7; tentative D call: TRBD1 (5 bases). Sequences were derived from CD4+ T cells sorted from blood, sampled at week 24, from a patient treated with tofacitinib. CDR3 nucleotides: TGTGCCAGCAGTCCCCGGACATCTTCCTACGAGCAGTACTTC. It translates to CASSPRTSSYEQYF.